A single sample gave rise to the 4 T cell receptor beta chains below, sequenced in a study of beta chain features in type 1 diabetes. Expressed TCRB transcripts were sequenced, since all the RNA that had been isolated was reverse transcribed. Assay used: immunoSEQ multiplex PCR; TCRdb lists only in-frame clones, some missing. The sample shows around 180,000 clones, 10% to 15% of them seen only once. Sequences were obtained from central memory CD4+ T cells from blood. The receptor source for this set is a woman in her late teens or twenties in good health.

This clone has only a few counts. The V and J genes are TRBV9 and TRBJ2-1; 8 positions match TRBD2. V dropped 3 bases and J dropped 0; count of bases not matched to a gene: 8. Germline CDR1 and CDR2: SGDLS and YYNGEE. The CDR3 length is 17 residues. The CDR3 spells CASSADSGASSYNEQFF. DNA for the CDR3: TGTGCCAGCAGCGCAGATAGCGGGGCTAGCTCCTACAATGAGCAGTTCTTC.

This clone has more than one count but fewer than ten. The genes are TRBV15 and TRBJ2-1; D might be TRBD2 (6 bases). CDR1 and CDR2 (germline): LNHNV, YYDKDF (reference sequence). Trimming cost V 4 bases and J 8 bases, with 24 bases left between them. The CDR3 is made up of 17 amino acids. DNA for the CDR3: TGTGCCACCAGCAAAACCCTCGGGGGTGGACTGTGGGATGAGCAGTTCTTC. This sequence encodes CATSKTLGGGLWDEQFF.

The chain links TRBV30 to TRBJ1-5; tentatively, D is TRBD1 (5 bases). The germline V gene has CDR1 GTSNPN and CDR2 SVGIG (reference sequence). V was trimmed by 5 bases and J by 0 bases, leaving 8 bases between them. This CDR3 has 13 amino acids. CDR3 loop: CAWQDSSNQPQHF. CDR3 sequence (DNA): TGTGCCTGGCAAGACAGTAGCAATCAGCCCCAGCATTTT.

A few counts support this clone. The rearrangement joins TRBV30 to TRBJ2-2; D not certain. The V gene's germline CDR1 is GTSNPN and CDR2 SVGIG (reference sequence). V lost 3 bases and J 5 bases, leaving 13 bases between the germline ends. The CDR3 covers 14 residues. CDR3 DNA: TGTGCCTGGAGCGCTTTGGTAGTAACCGGGGAGCTGTTTTTT. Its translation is CAWSALVVTGELFF. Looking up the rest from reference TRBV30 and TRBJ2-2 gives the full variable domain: SQTIHQWPATLVQPVGSPLSLECTVEGTSNPNLYWYRQAAGRGLQLLFYSVGIGQISSEVPQNLSASRPQDRQFILSSKKLLLSDSGFYLCAWSALVVTGELFFGEGSRLTVL.